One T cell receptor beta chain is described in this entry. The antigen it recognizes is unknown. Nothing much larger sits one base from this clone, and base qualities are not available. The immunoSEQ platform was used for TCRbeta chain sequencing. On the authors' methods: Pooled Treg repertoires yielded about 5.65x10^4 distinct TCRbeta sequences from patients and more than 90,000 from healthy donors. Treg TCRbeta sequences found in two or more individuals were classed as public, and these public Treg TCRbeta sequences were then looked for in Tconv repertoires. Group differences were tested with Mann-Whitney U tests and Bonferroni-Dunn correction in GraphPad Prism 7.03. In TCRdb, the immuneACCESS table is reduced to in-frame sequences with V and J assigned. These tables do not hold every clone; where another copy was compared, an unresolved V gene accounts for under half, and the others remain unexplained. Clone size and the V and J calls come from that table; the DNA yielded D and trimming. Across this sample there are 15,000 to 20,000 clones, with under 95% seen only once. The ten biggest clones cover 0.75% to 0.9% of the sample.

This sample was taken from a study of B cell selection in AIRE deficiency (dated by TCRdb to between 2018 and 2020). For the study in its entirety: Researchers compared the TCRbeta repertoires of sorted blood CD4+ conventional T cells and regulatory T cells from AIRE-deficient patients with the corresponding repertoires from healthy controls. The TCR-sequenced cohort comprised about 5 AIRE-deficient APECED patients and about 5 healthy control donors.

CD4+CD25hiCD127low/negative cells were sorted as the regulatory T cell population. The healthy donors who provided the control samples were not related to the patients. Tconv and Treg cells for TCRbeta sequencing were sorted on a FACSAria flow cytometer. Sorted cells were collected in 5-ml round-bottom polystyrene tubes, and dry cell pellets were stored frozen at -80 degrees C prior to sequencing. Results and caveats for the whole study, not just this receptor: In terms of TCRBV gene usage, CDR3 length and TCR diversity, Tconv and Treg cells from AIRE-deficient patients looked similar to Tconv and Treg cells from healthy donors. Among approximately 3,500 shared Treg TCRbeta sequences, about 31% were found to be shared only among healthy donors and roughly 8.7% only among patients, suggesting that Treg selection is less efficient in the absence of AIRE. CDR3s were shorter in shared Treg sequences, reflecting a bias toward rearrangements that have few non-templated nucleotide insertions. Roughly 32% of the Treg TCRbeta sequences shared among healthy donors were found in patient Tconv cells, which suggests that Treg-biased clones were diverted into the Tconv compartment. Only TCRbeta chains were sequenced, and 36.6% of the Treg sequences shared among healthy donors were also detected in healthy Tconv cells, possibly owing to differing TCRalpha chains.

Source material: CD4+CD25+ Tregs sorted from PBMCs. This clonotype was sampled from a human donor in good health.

The CDR3 amino acid sequence is: CASSGDTGNTIYF. The nucleotides read TGTGCCAGCAGTGGGGACACTGGAAACACCATATATTTT. The receptor chain draws on TRBV6-1 and TRBJ1-3; the D region possibly corresponds to TRBD1 (6 bases align). CDR3 length: 13 amino acids, cysteine to phenylalanine. Just the 39-base CDR3 DNA is kept, in frame starting at base 1. For CDR1 and CDR2, the germline V gene lists MNHNS and SASEGT. V lost 4 bases and J lost 2 bases; the stretch between them is 6 bases long.